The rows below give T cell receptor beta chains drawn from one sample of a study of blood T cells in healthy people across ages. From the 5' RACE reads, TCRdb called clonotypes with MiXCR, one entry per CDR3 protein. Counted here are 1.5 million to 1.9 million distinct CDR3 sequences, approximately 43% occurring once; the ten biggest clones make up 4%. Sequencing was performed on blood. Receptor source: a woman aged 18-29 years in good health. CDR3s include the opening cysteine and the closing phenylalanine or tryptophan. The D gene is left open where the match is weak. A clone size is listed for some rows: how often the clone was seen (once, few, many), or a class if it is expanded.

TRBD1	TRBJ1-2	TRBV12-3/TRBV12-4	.	CASSSTYRGLNFLGSYGYTF	TGTGCCAGCAGTTCAACATACAGGGGTTTGAATTTCTTGGGGTCGTATGGCTACACCTTC
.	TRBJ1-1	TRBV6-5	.	CASSAQQGTNTEAFF	TGTGCCAGCAGTGCGCAGCAGGGGACGAACACTGAAGCTTTCTTT
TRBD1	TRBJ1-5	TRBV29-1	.	CSVRDRGNQPQHF	TGCAGCGTTCGGGACAGGGGAAATCAGCCCCAGCATTTT
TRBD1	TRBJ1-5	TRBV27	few	CASRDRGQINQPQHF	TGTGCCAGTAGAGACAGGGGGCAGATCAATCAGCCCCAGCATTTT
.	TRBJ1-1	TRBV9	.	CASSVDGRTEAFF	TGTGCCAGCAGCGTAGATGGGCGGACTGAAGCTTTCTTT
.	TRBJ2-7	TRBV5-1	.	CASSDLVGSYNEQYF	TGCGCCAGCAGCGACTTGGTGGGATCCTACAATGAGCAGTACTTC
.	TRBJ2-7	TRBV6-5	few	CASSYNRYEQYF	TGTGCCAGCAGTTACAACAGGTACGAGCAGTACTTC
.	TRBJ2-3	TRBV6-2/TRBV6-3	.	CVSSLRTNTDTQYF	TGTGTCAGCAGCCTAAGGACTAACACAGATACGCAGTATTTT
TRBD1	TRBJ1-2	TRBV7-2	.	CASSSKDRANFYGYTF	TGTGCCAGCAGCTCCAAGGACAGGGCTAATTTCTATGGCTACACCTTC
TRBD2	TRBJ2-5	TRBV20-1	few	CSATRWSSGEETQYF	TGCAGTGCAACGAGGTGGTCTAGCGGGGAAGAGACCCAGTACTTC
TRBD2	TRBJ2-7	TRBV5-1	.	CASSSAGAQYEQYF	TGCGCCAGCAGCTCAGCGGGAGCTCAATACGAGCAGTACTTC
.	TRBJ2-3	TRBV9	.	CASSGLPPNTQYF	TGTGCCAGCAGCGGCCTTCCGCCAAATACGCAGTATTTT
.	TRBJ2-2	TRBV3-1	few	CASSQGIGDTGELFF	TGTGCCAGCAGCCAGGGAATAGGGGACACCGGGGAGCTGTTTTTT
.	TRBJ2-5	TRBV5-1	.	CASRSEQETQYF	TGCGCCAGCAGGTCAGAACAAGAGACCCAGTACTTC
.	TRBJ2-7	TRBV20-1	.	CSAKRSAYEQYF	TGCAGTGCTAAGAGGTCCGCCTACGAGCAGTACTTC